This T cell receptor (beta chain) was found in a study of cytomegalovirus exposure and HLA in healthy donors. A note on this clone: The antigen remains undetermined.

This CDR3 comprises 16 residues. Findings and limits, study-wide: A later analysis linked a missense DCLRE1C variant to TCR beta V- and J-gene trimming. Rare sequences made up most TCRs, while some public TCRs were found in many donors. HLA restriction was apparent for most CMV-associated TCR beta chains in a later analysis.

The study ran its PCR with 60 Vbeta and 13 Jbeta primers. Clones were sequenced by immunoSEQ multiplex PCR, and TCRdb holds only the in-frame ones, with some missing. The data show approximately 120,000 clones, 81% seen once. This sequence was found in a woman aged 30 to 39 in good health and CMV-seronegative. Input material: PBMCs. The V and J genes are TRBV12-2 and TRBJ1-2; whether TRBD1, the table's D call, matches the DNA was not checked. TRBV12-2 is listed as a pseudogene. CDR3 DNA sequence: TGTGCAAGTCGCTTAGCGGGGGGACAGGGAGGGTATGGCTACACCTTC. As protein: CASRLAGGQGGYGYTF.